This paragraph reports one T cell receptor beta chain. This clone was detected a few times. Its recognized antigen is unknown. No clone much larger than this one lies a single base away; base qualities are absent. This specimen belongs to a study of shared clonotypes between healthy human individuals (dated by TCRdb to the early 2020s). For context, the study as a whole: The cohort included a few men and a couple of women between 18 and 49 years of age. To increase sequencing depth and limit assay-specific biases, TCR repertoire library preparation and sequencing were carried out by different laboratories using diverse techniques. For each donor, CD4 naive and CD4 memory were each run on three plates, CD8 naive on two plates, and CD8 memory on one plate. Each donor's leukapheresis produced roughly between about 0.8 and 10 billion PBMCs. The study deeply sequenced blood TCR repertoires of about 5 healthy adults to estimate repertoire size and the extent of clonotype sharing between individuals.

TCR CDR3 regions were amplified from genomic DNA by multiplex PCR using the deep immunoSEQ assay. Genomic DNA extracted from each cell subset was distributed evenly over all wells of several immunoSEQ 96-well plates, and each plate served as one replicate. For sorted subsets, 200 to 250 ng genomic DNA, equal to 30,000 or so T cell genomes, was loaded into each replicate PCR. Purified libraries were quantified with a Qubit 3.0 fluorometer, sized on a Bioanalyzer 2100, and re-quantified with the KAPA Library Quantification kit. A separate single-read 150-cycle Illumina NextSeq 550 flow cell was used to sequence each immunoSEQ 96-well plate. The authors processed their data as follows. Because only junctional sequences without quality scores were contained in the immunoSEQ output, filtering matching that applied to full-length reads could not be performed. To assign V/J genes and CDR3, sequences were annotated against IMGT germline references using PyIR, a Python wrapper for IgBLAST v1.9. Reads were removed for weak V/J assignments (E-value above 1e-6), missing CDR3, stop codons, out-of-frame junctions, or ambiguous translated residues. A V3J clonotype was defined by an identical inferred V gene, J gene, and CDR3 amino acid sequence. The percentage overlap between two repertoires was calculated by dividing the number of shared unique clonotypes by the size of the smaller repertoire. Repertoire richness was assessed with RTK rarefaction, the Chao1 estimator, and Recon v2.1 estimates of unobserved clonotypes. Generation probabilities for all TCRbeta clonotypes obtained by the gDNA method from a few donors were computed using OLGA. Imported from immuneACCESS, the table was reduced by TCRdb to in-frame sequences with V and J called. These copies leave out some clones; in studies compared against another copy, an unresolved V gene accounts for under half, and the cause of the remainder is not known. The V and J calls and clone size are taken from that table; D and trimming were inferred from the DNA. This sample gives about 2 million clones in total; approximately 94% of them show up just once. The ten largest account for under 1.5% of the sample.

What the work shows at the level of the full study, not this receptor alone: Because the study included a small number of donors, the genetic and exposure-history diversity represented was limited. Sampling was limited to blood, and TCR repertoires in tissue likely differ from TCR repertoires in blood. Across a handful of donors, approximately 4.9% of naive CD4, 3% to 3.5% of naive CD8, roughly 2.3% of memory CD4, and under 0.45% of memory CD8 clonotypes were shared. Higher generation probabilities were observed for clonotypes shared by all four sorted-subset donors than for non-shared clonotypes. Pairwise subsampling indicated that sequencing depth was expected to affect the degree of clonotype sharing among donors. Incomplete sequencing was indicated by rarefaction of sorted-subset datasets, despite the large sequencing depth. Naive subsets generally had larger estimated clonotype richness than memory subsets did.

The CDR3 starts with the cysteine, ends with the phenylalanine, and has 14 residues. The entry retains the CDR3 DNA only, 42 bases that are in frame from base 1. V is shortened by 4 bases, J by 3 bases, and the region joining them spans 13 bases. According to the germline V gene (reference sequence), CDR1 reads LNHDA and CDR2 reads SQIVND. CD8 naive samples were obtained by positive selection for CCR7 among CD45RO-negative cells, yielding a CD45RA+CCR7+ population from which TemRA cells were excluded. The donors were healthy, HIV-negative adults who had no recently reported acute infections or vaccinations. Only Caucasian adults living in Nashville, Tennessee, USA were represented among the donors. After blood collection by leukapheresis, PBMCs were isolated using Ficoll-Histopaque density gradient centrifugation and then cryopreserved in the vapor phase of liquid nitrogen. Analytical flow cytometry was used to check the purity and quantity of every magnetically sorted T cell population. Genomic DNA was isolated from every sorted fraction and measured by UV absorbance on a Nanodrop 2000c.

Sequencing input: naive CD8+ T cells sorted from blood. The cell subset or site tag for this specimen amounts to: CD45RA+CCR7+. The receptor was derived from a man between 18 and 35 years old in good health. Recombination connected TRBV19 to TRBJ2-7, with the D gene call left open. The CDR3 here reads CASSSHQNIYEQYF. The nucleotide sequence is TGTGCCAGTAGTAGCCATCAGAACATCTACGAGCAGTACTTC. Here the CDR3 is joined to the reference TRBV19 and TRBJ2-7 genes, and the full variable domain is: DGGITQSPKYLFRKEGQNVTLSCEQNLNHDAMYWYRQDPGQGLRLIYYSQIVNDFQKGDIAEGYSVSREKKESFPLTVTSAQKNPTAFYLCASSSHQNIYEQYFGPGTRLTVT.